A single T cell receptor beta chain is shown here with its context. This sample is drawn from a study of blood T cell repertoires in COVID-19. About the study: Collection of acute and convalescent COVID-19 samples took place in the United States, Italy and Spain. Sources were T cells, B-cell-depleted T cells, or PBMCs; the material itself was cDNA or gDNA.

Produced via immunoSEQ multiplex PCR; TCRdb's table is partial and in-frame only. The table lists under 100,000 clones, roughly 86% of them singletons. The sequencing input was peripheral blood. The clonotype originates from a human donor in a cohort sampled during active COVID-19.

The CDR3 is CASSLTGGSGNTIYF. CDR3 sequence (DNA): TGTGCCAGCAGCCTTACAGGGGGCTCTGGAAACACCATATATTTT. The chain links TRBV3-1 (or the pseudogene TRBV3-2) to TRBJ1-3, with 8 bases aligning to TRBD1. Germline trimming cut 4 bases from V and 0 bases from J; bases unmatched to any gene: 2. This CDR3 region has 15 residues. Germline values: CDR1 LGHDT, CDR2 YNNKEL (reference sequence).